This TCR beta chain was profiled in a study of blood T cell repertoires in COVID-19. Study as a whole: Donors in the United States, Italy and Spain gave samples during acute or convalescent COVID-19. In each case, the material was cDNA or gDNA derived from T cells, B-cell-depleted T cells, or PBMCs.

Original processing methods: Amplification of reference gene primers provided the estimated nucleated cell counts. The assay was immunoSEQ multiplex PCR, and TCRdb's table has in-frame clones only and misses some. The DNA was the basis for D and trimming; V, J and clone size are from that table. The top ten hold 2.5% to 3% of the sample, which has 250,000 to 300,000 clones, around 81% seen once. Germline CDR1 reads GTSNPN; CDR2 reads SVGIG (reference sequence). V lost 2 bases and J lost 2; bases outside the gene matches: 4. The CDR3 sequence is 15 residues long. The sample consisted of peripheral blood. The V gene is TRBV30, the J gene TRBJ2-2; TRBD1 agrees at 8 bases. This receptor was obtained from a woman aged 55-69 years with active or convalescent COVID-19. CDR3: CAWSTGQGNTGELFF. The CDR3, as DNA: TGTGCCTGGAGTACCGGACAGGGTAACACCGGGGAGCTGTTTTTT. Variable domain in full (rest from reference TRBV30 and TRBJ2-2): SQTIHQWPATLVQPVGSPLSLECTVEGTSNPNLYWYRQAAGRGLQLLFYSVGIGQISSEVPQNLSASRPQDRQFILSSKKLLLSDSGFYLCAWSTGQGNTGELFFGEGSRLTVL.